The source of this T cell receptor (beta chain) is a study of blood T cell repertoires in COVID-19 (dated by TCRdb to 2018 to 2021). Regarding the study in general: The collaborator samples originated in the United States, Italy and Spain and spanned the acute and convalescent phases of COVID-19. The material from the prospective study consisted of cDNA or gDNA derived from T cells, B-cell-depleted T cells, or PBMCs. The samples were drawn from the first 160 participants of the ongoing ImmuneRACE study and from some 1,300 subjects provided by 6 global collaborators. The repertoires were made available in a free public database intended to serve as a resource for research on the immune response to SARS-CoV-2. Sample metadata almost always included a de-identified subject ID, COVID-19 status, age in years and sex. Where available, HLA class I and class II types were obtained from metadata supplied by the sample provider rather than from assay-based typing. The dataset comprised deeply sampled blood TCRbeta repertoires from subjects exposed to, actively infected with, or recovered from COVID-19. The study at large found these results: The amount of clinical and demographic metadata varied by source and participant and was provided uncurated.

The collaborating institutions used their own protocols to collect whole blood in K2EDTA tubes. Collaborator samples were shipped for TCRbeta analysis as frozen whole blood, isolated PBMCs, or DNA extracted from either sample type. TCRbeta CDR3 regions were amplified from genomic DNA by means of the immunoSEQ Assay, a bias-controlled multiplex PCR. The authors' analysis ran thus. Within the assay, amplification of reference gene primers was used to estimate how many nucleated cells each sample contained. Sequence reads were collapsed and filtered to measure the absolute abundance of every unique TCRbeta CDR3 rearrangement. For each sample, productive Simpson clonality was calculated as the square root of Simpson's diversity index across productive rearrangements. TCRdb retrieved this table from immuneACCESS and kept in-frame rearrangements only. Not all clones are present; in checked studies, unresolved V genes account for under half, and no reason is known for the remainder. For V, J and clone size, that table is used; D and trimming come from the DNA. The sample contains about 100,000 clones, more than 65% of them found a single time. The ten largest account for roughly 29% of the sample.

As to this clone: This clone's antigen is unknown. No much larger clone exists at a distance of one base, and base qualities are not known.

Trimming takes 7 bases off V and 8 bases off J; junction bases not matched to a gene: 7. From the germline V gene (reference sequence), CDR1 is LNHDA and CDR2 is SQIVND. The CDR3 contains 13 residues, cysteine and phenylalanine counted. CDR3 DNA only is kept here, 39 bases in frame from base 1. The sequence is built from TRBV19 and TRBJ2-1; 8 central nucleotides agree with TRBD2. The specimen was peripheral blood. The TCR sequence derives from a man aged 70-80 years with active or convalescent COVID-19. The bases are TGTGCCAGTAAGGTTAGCGGGAAGGATGAGCAGTTCTTC. Its amino acids are CASKVSGKDEQFF.